This T cell receptor (beta chain) was captured in a study of molecular identifiers for immune sequencing clone quantification (dated by TCRdb to the late 2010s). General notes on the study: For a replicate experiment, RNA from roughly 20,000 or 100,000 naive CD8 T cells was divided into five aliquots, of which four were sequenced. CD8 T cells were used in a methods study to benchmark molecular-identifier clustering-based TCR repertoire sequencing (MIDCIRS) and TCR RNA copy counting.

Many counts were recorded for this clonotype. Its recognized antigen is unknown. No much larger clonotype is one base removed from it; base qualities were not supplied. The CDR3, cysteine through phenylalanine, is 14 amino acids long. Only the CDR3 DNA is retained, 42 bases long and in frame from the first base. V is reduced by 7 bases and J by 3 bases, leaving a spacing of 14 bases between them. Broader findings and caveats from the paper: The naive libraries included spiked-in Jurkat TCR RNA (roughly 9 copies' worth), and this RNA is not part of the donor repertoire. Modeling estimated about 2.8 recovered TCR RNA copies per cell, compared with about 10 by digital PCR, which implies about 30% capture efficiency. Identical TCR molecules sharing a barcode could cause highly expanded clone sizes to be underestimated. A single cell's worth of spiked-in Jurkat TCR RNA was reported detectable even among approximately 930,000 naive CD8 T cells. Clones above 20 RNA copies held over 99% of molecules in CMV-specific effector cells but under 1% in naive cells. When barcode sub-clustering was omitted, TCR diversity was inflated by chimeric consensus sequences, with chimeras reaching as high as 47%.

Library construction relied on PCR. The data were produced on an Illumina HiSeq 4000. Bulk TCR libraries were made following a previously described method, with the TCR primers given in Table S5. Purification of total RNA was performed with the Qiagen AllPrep DNA/RNA kit. Reads from multiple sequencing runs of the same library were pooled before analysis. As for the authors' bioinformatics: Reads were retained only if their TCR constant sequence matched exactly, and those retained reads were trimmed to 150 nt and grouped according to their 12-nt molecular barcodes. Reads within each barcode group were sub-clustered using a 15% Levenshtein threshold, and quality-weighted consensus sequences were constructed for each RNA molecule. Non-functional sequences were filtered out, along with any lower-count sequence sitting one edit away from another sequence. Based on fitting two negative binomial distributions, any barcode sub-cluster with under 20% of the maximum read count was discarded. TCRdb reprocessed the public reads (quality trimming at Q25 with fastp, clone calling with MiXCR) and kept in-frame beta chains. Each CDR3 protein appears once, grouped with its most common genes and DNA. TCRdb, not the authors, supplied the V and J calls. Across this sample there are just under 650,000 distinct CDR3 sequences, with 15% to 20% seen only once. Roughly 0.83% of the sample belongs to the ten largest clones.

Libraries of naive CD8 T cells were built from anywhere between about 17,000 and 1,000,000 sorted cells, with 10%, 30% or 50% of the purified RNA used. On a BD FACSAria II, naive CD8 T cells were FACS-sorted as CD8+CD4-CCR7+CD45RA+ and collected into RLT Plus buffer. To test detection sensitivity, Jurkat RNA equivalent to about ten TCR copies was spiked into samples of about 18,000-1,000,000 naive CD8 T cells. CD8 T cells were enriched using RosetteSep CD8+ T Cell Enrichment Cocktail and Ficoll-Paque, and the enriched cells then underwent ACK red cell lysis. The material sequenced was naive CD8+ T cells from blood, with Jurkat cell RNA spiked in. Read against the paper, the sample's cell subset or site label means: FACS-sorted CD8+CD4-CCR7+CD45RA+ naive T cells. This chain is built from TRBV12-3 or TRBV12-4 and TRBJ2-3; matching of 5 bases hints at TRBD2 as the D gene. The clonotype was recovered from a human donor in good health. Some libraries in this study had Jurkat cell RNA spiked in. The nucleotide sequence is TGTGCCAGCACTCAATCGGGGTTGACAGATACGCAGTATTTT. It codes for CASTQSGLTDTQYF.